Following are 21 T cell receptor beta chains from one sample sequenced in a study of a mutant IDH1 vaccine in newly diagnosed glioma. Noted time point: baseline, week 1 (first vaccination visit). The treatment is: pre-vaccination baseline after standard-of-care therapy. Clones were read by immunoSEQ multiplex PCR, and TCRdb kept only the in-frame ones, dropping some. The sample has approximately 54,000 clones; 65% to 85% are singletons. The specimen comprised PBMCs, sampled from a glioma patient treated with radiotherapy, temozolomide or both. Every receptor here comes from a young man with glioma.

The chain links TRBV6-5 to TRBJ2-7; D uncertain. Germline V CDR1 and CDR2: MNHEY, SVGAGI. The CDR3 spans 15 residues. With 0 bases removed from V and 1 base from J, the gap between germline ends came to 10 bases. As DNA, the CDR3 is TGTGCCAGCAGTTACTCGGTTAGAAATTCCTACGAGCAGTACTTC. Its protein product is CASSYSVRNSYEQYF.

The chain couples TRBV18 to TRBJ2-1, with 10 bases lining up with TRBD1. Looked up from germline, CDR1 is KGHSH and CDR2 is LQKENI. The V gene end was trimmed by 1 base and the J gene end by 2 bases; junction bases not matched to a gene: 2. The CDR3 has 16 residues. The CDR3 spells CASSPLGQGTYNEQFF. In DNA, the CDR3 is TGTGCCAGCTCACCACTGGGACAGGGGACCTACAATGAGCAGTTCTTC.

The chain recombines TRBV30 with TRBJ1-1; 9 nucleotides match TRBD1. J was trimmed by 0 bases and V by 2 bases; bases with no gene match: 19. Germline V gives CDR1 GTSNPN, CDR2 SVGIG (reference sequence). The CDR3 has 20 residues. This CDR3 is CAWSPLMPLRDRVLNTEAFF. As DNA, the CDR3 is TGTGCCTGGAGTCCCTTAATGCCCCTCCGGGACAGGGTTTTGAACACTGAAGCTTTCTTT.

V usage is TRBV5-6 and J usage is TRBJ1-3; D uncertain. The CDR3 consists of 15 residues. Germline V gene lookup returns CDR1 SGHDT and CDR2 YYEEEE. V lost 2 bases, J lost 0 bases, and 9 bases lay in between. CDR3 protein: CASSFRQSSGNTIYF. In DNA, the CDR3 is TGTGCCAGCAGCTTTCGGCAGAGCTCTGGAAACACCATATATTTT.

This chain connects TRBV7-8 to TRBJ2-7; D remains unclear. Trimming left V 0 bases short and J 0 bases short, with 9 bases between. This CDR3 has 15 residues. CDR1 is SGHVS and CDR2 is FQNEAQ in the germline V gene. The CDR3 is CASSLARDSSYEQYF. Here the CDR3 DNA reads TGTGCCAGCAGCTTAGCGCGAGATAGCTCCTACGAGCAGTACTTC.

This clone was observed a few times. J is TRBJ1-1 and V is TRBV20-1; the D is unclear. Germline V lookup: CDR1 DFQATT, CDR2 SNEGSKA (reference sequence). The CDR3 runs to 10 residues. V was cut by 4 bases and J by 1 base, with 1 base left in between. CDR3 loop: CSATNTEAFF. CDR3 bases: TGCAGTGCTACGAACACTGAAGCTTTCTTT.

Here the CDR3 DNA reads TGTGCCAGCCGGGACAGGGGATTCTCTGGAAACACCATATATTTT. Amino acids: CASRDRGFSGNTIYF. The chain is built from TRBV25-1 and TRBJ1-3; TRBD1 matches 10 bases. CDR3 length equals 15 residues. The V segment lost 8 bases and the J segment 0 bases; nucleotides outside the gene matches: 4. The germline V gene encodes CDR1 MGHDK and CDR2 SYGVNS. Supplemented by reference TRBV25-1 and TRBJ1-3, the full variable domain reads EADIYQTPRYLVIGTGKKITLECSQTMGHDKMYWYQQDPGMELHLIHYSYGVNSTEKGDLSSESTVSRIRTEHFPLTLESARPSHTSQYLCASRDRGFSGNTIYFGEGSWLTVV.

The V and J genes are TRBV7-8 and TRBJ2-3; D is ambiguous. Trimming removed 1 base at V and 5 bases at J, with 13 bases between. Germline loops: CDR1 SGHVS, CDR2 FQNEAQ. The CDR3 loop spans 15 amino acids. CDR3 residues: CASSLGSSSQDTQYF. The CDR3, as DNA: TGTGCCAGCAGCTTAGGTTCTAGTTCCCAAGATACGCAGTATTTT.

Notes on this clone: Germline is not matched at one junction end, which may reflect a read error. This chain links TRBV6-6 with TRBJ1-5, with 8 bases identical to TRBD1. This CDR3 is built from 14 residues. Per the germline V gene, CDR1 is MNHNY and CDR2 is SVGAGI (reference sequence). The CDR3 DNA is TGTGCCAGCCTCGACGACAGGGGCAATCAACCCCAGCATTTT. It specifies CASLDDRGNQPQHF.

The chain uses TRBV7-9 and TRBJ1-1; tentatively, D is TRBD1 (5 bases). Germline CDR1 is SEHNR and CDR2 is FQNEAQ (reference sequence). This CDR3 contains 14 residues. V was pared by 1 base and J by 6 bases, with 12 bases between. The CDR3 bases are TGTGCCAGCAGCTTAGGGGGGTTCAGGTCTGAAGCTTTCTTT. Amino acid sequence: CASSLGGFRSEAFF.

Remarks on this clone: One end of the junction varies from germline; a read error may be responsible. This chain uses TRBV9 with TRBJ2-7; 7 nucleotides align to TRBD1. CDR3 length: 14 residues. Germline V gene sequence: CDR1 SGDLS, CDR2 YYNGEE. The CDR3 protein is CASSEQGRFYRLRF. CDR3 DNA: TGTGCCAGCAGCGAACAGGGGCGTTTCTATCGACTTCGCTTC.

The chain couples TRBV5-1 to TRBJ2-7, with 12 positions matching TRBD2. This CDR3 region has 17 residues. Germline values: CDR1 SGHRS, CDR2 YFSETQ. The ends lost 0 bases at V and 3 bases at J; junction bases unmatched: 7. The CDR3 bases are TGCGCCAGCAGCTTGGGGACTAGCGGGGAGAGGGTCTACGAGCAGTACTTC. It encodes CASSLGTSGERVYEQYF.

The chain uses TRBV6-6 and TRBJ2-7; 7 nucleotides agree with TRBD2. The ends lost 2 bases at V and 3 bases at J; junction bases unmatched: 7. CDR1 is MNHNY and CDR2 is SVGAGI in the germline V gene (reference sequence). The CDR3 covers 15 residues. The CDR3 bases are TGTGCCAGCAGTTACGAGAGCGGGAAGTTCTACGAGCAGTACTTC. This translates into CASSYESGKFYEQYF.

The chain has TRBV5-1 and TRBJ2-7, with D tentatively TRBD1 (5 bases). There are 13 residues in the CDR3. The V and J ends lost 0 bases and 3 bases respectively, with 7 bases between them. Germline V CDR1 and CDR2: SGHRS, YFSETQ. For the CDR3, the DNA is TGCGCCAGCAGCTTGGCAGGGAACTACGAGCAGTACTTC. It translates to CASSLAGNYEQYF.

This chain connects TRBV14 to TRBJ2-2; 11 bases are shared with TRBD2. The CDR3 totals 15 residues. Germline lookup yields CDR1 SGHDN and CDR2 FVKESK. Trimming removed 2 bases from V and 4 bases from J; junction bases left unmatched: 0. CDR3 in DNA: TGTGCCAGCAGCCAACTAGCGGGAGGCACCGGGGAGCTGTTTTTT. It specifies CASSQLAGGTGELFF.

This chain links TRBV7-9 with TRBJ1-1, with TRBD1 matching 7 bases. V trimming: 1 base; J trimming: 6 bases; junction bases outside the gene matches: 5. The CDR3 totals 14 residues. Germline V gene data show CDR1 as SEHNR and CDR2 as FQNEAQ (reference sequence). CDR3 sequence: CASSLGQGIAEAFF. CDR3 coding DNA: TGTGCCAGCAGCTTAGGACAGGGAATCGCTGAAGCTTTCTTT.

CDR3 residues: CAWSGGTATGLNTEAFF. In DNA form, the CDR3 reads TGTGCCTGGAGTGGCGGGACAGCTACGGGCCTGAACACTGAAGCTTTCTTT. The rearrangement links TRBV30 to TRBJ1-1, with 7 positions matching TRBD1. The CDR3 consists of 17 residues. V was clipped by 1 base and J by 0 bases; unmatched bases: 11. From germline, CDR1 is GTSNPN and CDR2 SVGIG (reference sequence).

V gene TRBV18 combines with J gene TRBJ1-2; D unresolved. This CDR3 is 13 amino acids long. The germline gives CDR1 KGHSH, CDR2 LQKENI. The V end was cut by 2 bases, the J end by 3 bases, with 7 bases between. As DNA, the CDR3 is TGTGCCAGCTCACCAGACACCGACTATGGCTACACCTTC. Protein: CASSPDTDYGYTF.

The chain links TRBV7-2 to TRBJ2-7; the D is unclear. Trimming took off 6 bases at V and 6 bases at J, with 12 bases between the two ends. In germline, CDR1 is SGHTA, CDR2 FQGNSA. The CDR3 runs 12 residues. CDR3 sequence: CASSLDGREQYF. CDR3 nucleotide sequence: TGTGCCAGCAGTCTAGACGGACGCGAGCAGTACTTC.

The genes are TRBV30 and TRBJ1-2; D uncertain. The V end lost 4 bases, the J end lost 2 bases, and 8 bases lay between the germline ends. CDR1 and CDR2 from the germline V gene are GTSNPN and SVGIG (reference sequence). The CDR3 covers 12 residues. In DNA form, the CDR3 reads TGTGCCTGGAATCAAAGGAACTATGGCTACACCTTC. It specifies CAWNQRNYGYTF.

The genes are TRBV7-2 and TRBJ2-2; 12 positions agree with TRBD1. The CDR3 has 16 residues. Losses at the gene ends were 5 bases for V and 3 bases for J; bases not matched to a gene: 4. Germline lookup yields CDR1 SGHTA and CDR2 FQGNSA. The DNA of the CDR3 is TGTGCCAGCAGCGCCGGGACAGGGGGCGACACCGGGGAGCTGTTTTTT. The encoded protein is CASSAGTGGDTGELFF.